This T cell receptor (beta chain) was captured in a study of CD8 T cells in Susac syndrome. The V gene's germline CDR1 is LNHDA and CDR2 SQIVND (reference sequence). The CDR3 runs 18 residues. The J segment lost 0 bases and the V segment lost 3 bases, leaving 4 bases of the junction unmatched. RNA was extracted with the RNeasy kit, and a quantity of 0.5 to 1 ug was reverse transcribed using random hexamers. Using its own MiXCR run on the immunoSEQ multiplex PCR reads, TCRdb lists one record per CDR3 protein. The data show 150,000 to 200,000 distinct CDR3 sequences, 85% to 95% seen once. The receptor was derived from a human donor with Susac syndrome. V gene TRBV19 combines with J gene TRBJ2-2; 13 bases align to TRBD2. Sequences were obtained from CD4+ T cells from PBMCs. CDR3 sequence (DNA): TGTGCCAGTAGTATGTTGACTAGCGGGGGGCCGAACACCGGGGAGCTGTTTTTT. This translates into CASSMLTSGGPNTGELFF.